These T cell receptor beta chains were read from a single sample in a study of blood T cell repertoires in COVID-19. The assay was immunoSEQ multiplex PCR, and TCRdb's table has in-frame clones only and misses some. In the table there are 200,000 to 250,000 clones, 80% to 90% of which are singletons. Sequencing was carried out using peripheral blood. These TCRs come from a woman in her seventies with acute or convalescent COVID-19. CDR3s include the opening cysteine and the closing phenylalanine or tryptophan. D genes are given only for firm matches. A row's size may be missing; if present it is once, few, many or a size class.

cdr3_nt: TGTGCCAGCAGCTTCGCTAGCGGGGGGGCCAATCATACGCAGTATTTT; cdr3_aa: CASSFASGGANHTQYF; d_call: TRBD2; v_call: TRBV7-2; clone_size: many; j_call: TRBJ2-3
cdr3_nt: TGTGCCAGCAGTGAAGCGCGGCTAGCGGGGAAGTATGAGCAGTTCTTC; cdr3_aa: CASSEARLAGKYEQFF; d_call: TRBD2; v_call: TRBV2; clone_size: .; j_call: TRBJ2-1
cdr3_nt: TGTGCCAGCAGCAGGGACAGGGGGGACCAAGAGACCCAGTACTTC; cdr3_aa: CASSRDRGDQETQYF; d_call: TRBD1; v_call: TRBV2; clone_size: .; j_call: TRBJ2-5
cdr3_nt: TGTGCCAGCAGCTTAGCGGGGGCAGGTGAAAAACTGTTTTTT; cdr3_aa: CASSLAGAGEKLFF; d_call: .; v_call: TRBV7-9; clone_size: .; j_call: TRBJ1-4
cdr3_nt: TGTGCCAGCAGCCTGCGGGACAGGTCTTCACCCCTCCACTTT; cdr3_aa: CASSLRDRSSPLHF; d_call: TRBD1; v_call: TRBV3-1/TRBV3-2; clone_size: .; j_call: TRBJ1-6
cdr3_nt: TGTGCCAGCAGCCCATGGACTAGCGGGGATGATACGCAGTATTTT; cdr3_aa: CASSPWTSGDDTQYF; d_call: TRBD2; v_call: TRBV7-2; clone_size: once; j_call: TRBJ2-3
cdr3_nt: TGTGCCAGCAGTTTATCAAGACATATGAACACCGGGGAGCTGTTTTTT; cdr3_aa: CASSLSRHMNTGELFF; d_call: .; v_call: TRBV28; clone_size: .; j_call: TRBJ2-2
cdr3_nt: TGTGCCAGTACTCCAGGGGCCTTAGCAAATCAGCCCCAGCATTTT; cdr3_aa: CASTPGALANQPQHF; d_call: .; v_call: TRBV19; clone_size: .; j_call: TRBJ1-5
cdr3_nt: TGTGCCAGCAGTTACACTGAGGCAGGGCGGAACTATGGCTACACCTTC; cdr3_aa: CASSYTEAGRNYGYTF; d_call: .; v_call: TRBV6-5; clone_size: .; j_call: TRBJ1-2
cdr3_nt: TGTGCCAGCAGTTACGTGGGGCTACATAGCAATCAGCCCCAGCATTTT; cdr3_aa: CASSYVGLHSNQPQHF; d_call: .; v_call: TRBV6-2/TRBV6-3; clone_size: .; j_call: TRBJ1-5